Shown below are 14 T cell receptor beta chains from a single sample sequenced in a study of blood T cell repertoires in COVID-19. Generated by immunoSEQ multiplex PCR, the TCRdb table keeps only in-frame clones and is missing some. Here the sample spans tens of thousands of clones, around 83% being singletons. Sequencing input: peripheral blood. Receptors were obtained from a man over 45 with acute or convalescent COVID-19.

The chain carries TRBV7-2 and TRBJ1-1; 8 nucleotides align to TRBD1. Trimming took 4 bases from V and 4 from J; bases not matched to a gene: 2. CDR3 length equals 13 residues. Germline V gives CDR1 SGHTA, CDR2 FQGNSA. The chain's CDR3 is CASSSQGGTEAFF. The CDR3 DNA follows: TGTGCCAGCAGCTCACAGGGGGGCACTGAAGCTTTCTTT.

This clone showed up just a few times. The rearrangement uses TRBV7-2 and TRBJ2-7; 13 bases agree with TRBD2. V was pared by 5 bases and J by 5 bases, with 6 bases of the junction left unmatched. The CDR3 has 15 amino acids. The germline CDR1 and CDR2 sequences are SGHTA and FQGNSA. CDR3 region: CASSPRTSGGNEQYF. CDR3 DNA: TGTGCCAGCAGCCCCCGGACTAGCGGGGGCAACGAGCAGTACTTC.

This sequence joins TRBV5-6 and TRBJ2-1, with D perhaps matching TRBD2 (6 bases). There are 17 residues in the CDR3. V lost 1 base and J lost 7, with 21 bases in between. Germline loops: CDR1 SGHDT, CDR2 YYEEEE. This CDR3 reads CASSLPGYGGVGNEQFF. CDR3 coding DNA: TGTGCCAGCAGCTTGCCCGGGTACGGGGGAGTGGGAAATGAGCAGTTCTTC. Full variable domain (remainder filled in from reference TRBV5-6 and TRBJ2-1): DAGVTQSPTHLIKTRGQQVTLRCSPKSGHDTVSWYQQALGQGPQFIFQYYEEEERQRGNFPDRFSGHQFPNYSSELNVNALLLGDSALYLCASSLPGYGGVGNEQFFGPGTRLTVL.

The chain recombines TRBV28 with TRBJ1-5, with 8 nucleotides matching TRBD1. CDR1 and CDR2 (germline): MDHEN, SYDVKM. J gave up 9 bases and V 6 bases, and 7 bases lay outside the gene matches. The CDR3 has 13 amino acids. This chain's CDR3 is CASRTTGGAPQHF. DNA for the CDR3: TGTGCCAGCAGGACTACAGGGGGAGCGCCCCAGCATTTT.

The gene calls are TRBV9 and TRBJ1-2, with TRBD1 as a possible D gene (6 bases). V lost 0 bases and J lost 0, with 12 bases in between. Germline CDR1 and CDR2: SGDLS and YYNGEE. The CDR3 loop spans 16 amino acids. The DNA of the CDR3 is TGTGCCAGCAGCGTAGGTAGGGGGTCGGCTAACTATGGCTACACCTTC. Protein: CASSVGRGSANYGYTF.

Written as DNA, the CDR3 is TGTGCCAGCAGAAGTATAGCCTACGAGCAGTACTTC. This translates into CASRSIAYEQYF. J is TRBJ2-7 and V is TRBV6-5; D unclear. This CDR3 comprises 12 residues. CDR1 is MNHEY, CDR2 SVGAGI, per germline. The V gene lost 6 bases and the J gene lost 2 bases, with 8 bases spanning the gap.

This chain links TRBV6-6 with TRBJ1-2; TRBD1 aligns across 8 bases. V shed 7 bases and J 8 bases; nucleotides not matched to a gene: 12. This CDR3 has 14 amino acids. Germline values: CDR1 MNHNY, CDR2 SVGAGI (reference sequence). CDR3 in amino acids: CASIGRPGGAGYTF. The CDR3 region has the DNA TGTGCCAGCATCGGCCGCCCAGGGGGCGCGGGCTACACCTTC.

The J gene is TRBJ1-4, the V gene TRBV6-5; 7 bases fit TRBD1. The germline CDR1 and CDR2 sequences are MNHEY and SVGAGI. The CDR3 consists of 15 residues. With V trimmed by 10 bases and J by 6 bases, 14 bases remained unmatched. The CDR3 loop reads CATALMTGPYEKLFF. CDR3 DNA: TGTGCCACAGCCCTTATGACAGGGCCGTATGAAAAACTGTTTTTT.

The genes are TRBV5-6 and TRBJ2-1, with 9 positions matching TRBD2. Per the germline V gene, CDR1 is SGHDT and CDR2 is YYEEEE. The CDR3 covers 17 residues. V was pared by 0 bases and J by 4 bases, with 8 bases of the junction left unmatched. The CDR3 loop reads CASSLDPSGVEYNEQFF. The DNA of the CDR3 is TGTGCCAGCAGCTTGGATCCTAGCGGGGTGGAATACAATGAGCAGTTCTTC.

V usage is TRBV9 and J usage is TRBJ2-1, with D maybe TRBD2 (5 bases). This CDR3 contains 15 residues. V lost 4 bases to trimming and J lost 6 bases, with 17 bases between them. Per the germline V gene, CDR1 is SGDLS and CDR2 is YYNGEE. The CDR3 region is CASSPAEKVGNEQFF. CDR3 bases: TGTGCCAGCAGCCCAGCGGAAAAAGTGGGCAATGAGCAGTTCTTC.

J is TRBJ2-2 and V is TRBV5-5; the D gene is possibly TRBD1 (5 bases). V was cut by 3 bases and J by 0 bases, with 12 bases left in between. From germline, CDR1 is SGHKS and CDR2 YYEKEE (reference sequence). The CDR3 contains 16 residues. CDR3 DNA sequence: TGTGCCAGCAGCTCGGTCTGGGGCGCGAACACCGGGGAGCTGTTTTTT. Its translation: CASSSVWGANTGELFF.

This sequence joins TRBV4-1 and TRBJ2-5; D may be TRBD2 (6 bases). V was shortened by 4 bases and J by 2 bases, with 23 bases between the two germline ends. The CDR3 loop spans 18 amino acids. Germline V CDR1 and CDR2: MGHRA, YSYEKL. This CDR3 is CASSRREYNGGTQETQYF. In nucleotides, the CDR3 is TGCGCCAGCAGCCGAAGGGAGTACAACGGGGGTACACAAGAGACCCAGTACTTC.

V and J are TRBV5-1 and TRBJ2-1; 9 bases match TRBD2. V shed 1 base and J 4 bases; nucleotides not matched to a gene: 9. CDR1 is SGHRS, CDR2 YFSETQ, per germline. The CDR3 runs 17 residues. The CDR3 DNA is TGCGCCAGCAGCTTGACGCTAGCGGGACCCCATTACAATGAGCAGTTCTTC. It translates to CASSLTLAGPHYNEQFF. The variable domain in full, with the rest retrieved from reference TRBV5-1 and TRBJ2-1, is KAGVTQTPRYLIKTRGQQVTLSCSPISGHRSVSWYQQTPGQGLQFLFEYFSETQRNKGNFPGRFSGRQFSNSRSEMNVSTLELGDSALYLCASSLTLAGPHYNEQFFGPGTRLTVL.

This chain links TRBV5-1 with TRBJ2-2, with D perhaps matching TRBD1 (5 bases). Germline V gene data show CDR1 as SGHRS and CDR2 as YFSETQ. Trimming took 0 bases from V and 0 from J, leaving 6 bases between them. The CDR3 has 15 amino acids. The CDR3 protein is CASSLEGANTGELFF. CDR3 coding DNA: TGCGCCAGCAGCTTGGAAGGGGCGAACACCGGGGAGCTGTTTTTT. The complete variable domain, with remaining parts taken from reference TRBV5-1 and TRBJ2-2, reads KAGVTQTPRYLIKTRGQQVTLSCSPISGHRSVSWYQQTPGQGLQFLFEYFSETQRNKGNFPGRFSGRQFSNSRSEMNVSTLELGDSALYLCASSLEGANTGELFFGEGSRLTVL.